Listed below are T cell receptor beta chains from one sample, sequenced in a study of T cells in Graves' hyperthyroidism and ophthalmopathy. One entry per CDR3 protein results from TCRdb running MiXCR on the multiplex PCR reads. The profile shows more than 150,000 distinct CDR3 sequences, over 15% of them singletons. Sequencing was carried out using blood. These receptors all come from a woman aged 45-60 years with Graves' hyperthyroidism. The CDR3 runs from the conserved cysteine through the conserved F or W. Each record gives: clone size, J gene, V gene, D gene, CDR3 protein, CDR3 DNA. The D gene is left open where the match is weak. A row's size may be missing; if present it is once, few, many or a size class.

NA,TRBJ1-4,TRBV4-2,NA,CASSQAGTVRKLFF,TGTGCCAGCAGCCAAGCCGGGACGGTGAGGAAACTGTTTTTT
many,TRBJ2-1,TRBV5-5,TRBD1,CASSIGTVYNEQFF,TGTGCCAGCAGCATCGGGACAGTCTACAATGAGCAGTTCTTC
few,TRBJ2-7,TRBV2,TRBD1,CASAPDRSLYEQYF,TGTGCCAGCGCGCCGGACAGGAGTCTCTACGAGCAGTACTTC
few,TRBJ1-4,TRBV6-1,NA,CASGRTTNEKLFF,TGTGCCAGTGGACGGACGACTAATGAAAAACTGTTTTTT
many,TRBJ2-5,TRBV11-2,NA,CASSPPGVRETQYF,TGTGCCAGCAGCCCGCCCGGGGTAAGGGAGACCCAGTACTTC
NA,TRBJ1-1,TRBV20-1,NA,CSARDPGGRVGSITEAFF,TGCAGTGCTAGAGACCCGGGGGGGAGGGTAGGGAGTATCACTGAAGCTTTCTTT
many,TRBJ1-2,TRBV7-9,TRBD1,CASSLGQAFYGYTF,TGTGCCAGCAGCCTAGGACAGGCGTTCTATGGCTACACCTTC
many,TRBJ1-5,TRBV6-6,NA,CASSYGQNQPQHF,TGTGCCAGCAGTTACGGACAGAATCAGCCCCAGCATTTT
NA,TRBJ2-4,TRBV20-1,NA,CSARDRTAKNIQYF,TGCAGCGCTAGAGACAGGACAGCCAAAAACATTCAGTACTTC
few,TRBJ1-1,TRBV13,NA,CASSSEQGIGTEAFF,TGTGCCAGCAGCTCCGAACAGGGAATCGGGACTGAAGCTTTCTTT
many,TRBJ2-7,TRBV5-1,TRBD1,CASSLQIRQGWAYEQYF,TGCGCCAGCAGCTTACAAATAAGACAGGGATGGGCGTACGAGCAGTACTTC
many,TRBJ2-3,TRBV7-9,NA,CASSLAQPGGPDTQYF,TGTGCCAGCAGCTTAGCGCAGCCCGGAGGCCCAGATACGCAGTATTTT
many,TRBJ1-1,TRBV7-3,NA,CASSLQTGGEAFF,TGTGCCAGCAGCTTGCAGACAGGTGGTGAAGCTTTCTTT
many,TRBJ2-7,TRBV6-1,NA,CASRRLNSSYEQYF,TGTGCCAGCAGAAGACTGAACAGTTCCTACGAGCAGTACTTC
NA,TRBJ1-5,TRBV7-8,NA,CASSVRDGGGVQPQHF,TGTGCCAGCAGCGTCCGGGACGGGGGAGGGGTTCAGCCCCAGCATTTT
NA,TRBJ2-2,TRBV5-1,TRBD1,CASSPPTGDVPGELFF,TGCGCCAGCAGCCCCCCAACAGGGGACGTCCCCGGGGAGCTGTTTTTT
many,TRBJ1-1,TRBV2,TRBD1,CASSLTGTGTEAFF,TGTGCCAGCAGCTTGACAGGGACGGGCACTGAAGCTTTCTTT
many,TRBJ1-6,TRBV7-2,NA,CASSLVRGLSSPLHF,TGTGCCAGCAGCTTAGTGCGGGGACTCAGTTCACCCCTCCACTTT
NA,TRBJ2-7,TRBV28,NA,CASSFFIGGFGTPSYEQYF,TGTGCCAGCAGTTTCTTTATTGGCGGTTTTGGGACCCCTTCCTACGAGCAGTACTTC
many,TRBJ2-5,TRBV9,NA,CASSVAGSQETQYF,TGTGCCAGCAGCGTAGCGGGGTCGCAAGAGACCCAGTACTTC
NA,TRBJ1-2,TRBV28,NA,CASSSMEAADGYTF,TGTGCCAGCAGTTCCATGGAGGCAGCCGATGGCTACACCTTC
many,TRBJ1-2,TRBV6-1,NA,CASSEVRGSYGYTF,TGTGCCAGCAGTGAAGTCAGGGGCTCCTATGGCTACACCTTC
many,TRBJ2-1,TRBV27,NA,CASSPVGGPTYNEQFF,TGTGCCAGCAGTCCTGTCGGGGGGCCTACCTACAATGAGCAGTTCTTC
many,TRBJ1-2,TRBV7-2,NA,CASSLEGWGYGYTF,TGTGCCAGCAGCTTAGAGGGATGGGGCTATGGCTACACCTTC
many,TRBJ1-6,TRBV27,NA,CASSFRTYSPLHF,TGTGCCAGCAGTTTTCGGACATATTCACCCCTCCACTTT
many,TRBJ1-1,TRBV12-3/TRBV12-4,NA,CASRGWGDFFSEAFF,TGTGCCAGCAGGGGCTGGGGCGATTTCTTCTCTGAAGCTTTCTTT
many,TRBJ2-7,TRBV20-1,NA,CSALLHPIGSEQYF,TGCAGTGCTTTACTCCACCCCATCGGGTCCGAGCAGTACTTC
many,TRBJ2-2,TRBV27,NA,CASKRITGELFF,TGTGCCTCTAAAAGAATCACCGGGGAGCTGTTTTTT
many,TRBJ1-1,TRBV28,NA,CASSLWGGGSTEAFF,TGTGCCAGCAGTTTGTGGGGCGGGGGTAGCACTGAAGCTTTCTTT
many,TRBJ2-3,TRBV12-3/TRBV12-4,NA,CASLFPGRGQLGYTQYF,TGTGCCAGCCTCTTCCCCGGTCGTGGACAGCTAGGTTATACGCAGTATTTT
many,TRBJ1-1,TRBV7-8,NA,CASSPFTGTEAFF,TGTGCCAGCAGCCCCTTCACGGGCACTGAAGCTTTCTTT
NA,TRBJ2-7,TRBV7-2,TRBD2,CASSTYGTTYEQYF,TGTGCCAGCAGCACCTACGGGACTACCTACGAGCAGTACTTC
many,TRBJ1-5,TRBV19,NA,CASSPQNSNQPQHF,TGTGCCAGTAGTCCACAGAATAGCAATCAGCCCCAGCATTTT
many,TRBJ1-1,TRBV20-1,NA,CSALEELNTEAFF,TGCAGTGCCCTTGAGGAGTTAAACACTGAAGCTTTCTTT
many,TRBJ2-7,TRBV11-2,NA,CASTGLDFYEQYF,TGTGCCAGCACCGGCCTGGATTTCTACGAGCAGTACTTC
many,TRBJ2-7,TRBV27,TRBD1,CASSLQGEAYEQYF,TGTGCCAGCAGTCTACAGGGGGAGGCCTACGAGCAGTACTTC
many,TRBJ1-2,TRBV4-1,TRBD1,CASSQTGQLYGYTF,TGCGCCAGCAGCCAAACGGGACAGCTCTATGGCTACACCTTC
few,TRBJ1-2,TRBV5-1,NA,CASSPLNRVGGYTF,TGCGCCAGCAGCCCTCTCAACAGGGTTGGAGGCTACACCTTC
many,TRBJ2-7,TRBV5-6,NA,CASRYQGSPYEQYF,TGTGCCAGCAGGTACCAGGGATCCCCCTACGAGCAGTACTTC
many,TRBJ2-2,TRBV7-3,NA,CASSLAFGAGELFF,TGTGCCAGCAGCTTAGCTTTCGGAGCCGGGGAGCTGTTTTTT
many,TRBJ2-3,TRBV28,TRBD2,CASSWGGGANTQYF,TGTGCCAGCAGTTGGGGCGGGGGGGCTAATACGCAGTATTTT
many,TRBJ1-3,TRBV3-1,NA,CASSQDERKTRGNTIYF,TGTGCCAGCAGCCAAGATGAGCGGAAAACGAGAGGAAACACCATATATTTT
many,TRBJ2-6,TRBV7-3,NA,CASSPGRSGANVLTF,TGTGCCAGCAGCCCAGGCCGCTCTGGGGCCAACGTCCTGACTTTC
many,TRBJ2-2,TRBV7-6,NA,CASSPDRRAHTGELFF,TGTGCCAGCAGCCCGGACCGGAGGGCCCACACCGGGGAGCTGTTTTTT
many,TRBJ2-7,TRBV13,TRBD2,CASSPSGGIYSYEQYF,TGTGCCAGCAGCCCGAGCGGGGGGATATACTCCTACGAGCAGTACTTC
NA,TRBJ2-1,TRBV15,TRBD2,CATSSGGSDNEQFF,TGTGCCACCAGCTCCGGGGGGTCTGACAATGAGCAGTTCTTC
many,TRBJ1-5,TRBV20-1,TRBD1,CSASVPDRGLQPQHF,TGCAGTGCTAGTGTTCCGGACAGGGGGCTACAGCCCCAGCATTTT
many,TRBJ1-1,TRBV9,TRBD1,CASSVAQGGTEAFF,TGTGCCAGCAGCGTAGCGCAGGGGGGCACTGAAGCTTTCTTT